This is a list of T cell receptor beta chains from one sample in a study of cytomegalovirus exposure and HLA in healthy donors. Clones were sequenced by immunoSEQ multiplex PCR, and TCRdb holds only the in-frame ones, with some missing. The sample contains a few hundred thousand clones, 88% of which appear only once. Sequenced sample: PBMCs. The receptors derive from a woman aged 18-29 years in good health and CMV-seronegative. CDR3s include the opening cysteine and the closing phenylalanine or tryptophan. D genes are given only for firm matches. Size values are once, few and many counts, or a class for expanded clones, and some rows have none.

d_call	v_call	clone_size	j_call	cdr3_nt	cdr3_aa
.	TRBV27	.	TRBJ2-5	TGTGCCAGCAGTTTGAGCAGGGCTCTACAAGAGACCCAGTACTTC	CASSLSRALQETQYF
.	TRBV11-2	.	TRBJ2-7	TGTGCCAGCAGCTTAGATCGGGTATCCTACGAGCAGTACTTC	CASSLDRVSYEQYF
TRBD2	TRBV27	.	TRBJ2-1	TGTGCCAGCAGTTTATCGACCCCGGGAGGGTACAATGAGCAGTTCTTC	CASSLSTPGGYNEQFF
.	TRBV4-1	.	TRBJ1-1	TGCGCCAGCAGTCTACAGTTGAACACTGAAGCTTTCTTT	CASSLQLNTEAFF
TRBD2	TRBV19	once	TRBJ2-5	TGTGCCAGTAGTATTGGAACTAGCGGGAGAGGGTCGGAGACCCAGTACTTC	CASSIGTSGRGSETQYF
TRBD1	TRBV30	.	TRBJ1-6	TGTGCCTGGAGTGTAGGGGGGGACAGGGCGAATTCACCCCTCCACTTT	CAWSVGGDRANSPLHF
TRBD1	TRBV6-1	.	TRBJ2-6	TGTGCCAGCAGGCAGGGGGCGCGTGGGGCCAACGTCCTGACTTTC	CASRQGARGANVLTF
.	TRBV29-1	.	TRBJ1-1	TGCAGCGTTGTGGCAGCGAAAAACACTGAAGCTTTCTTT	CSVVAAKNTEAFF
.	TRBV2	.	TRBJ2-1	TGTGCCAGCAGTACAGGGTACAATGAGCAGTTCTTC	CASSTGYNEQFF
TRBD2	TRBV28	.	TRBJ2-2	TGTGCCAGCAGTTTATTTCCTAGCGGAACCGGGGAGCTGTTTTTT	CASSLFPSGTGELFF
TRBD1	TRBV10-1	.	TRBJ2-2	TGCGCCAGCAGTATGGACAGGGGGTGGACCGGGGAGCTGTTTTTT	CASSMDRGWTGELFF
TRBD2	TRBV7-9	.	TRBJ2-7	TGTGCCAGCAGCTTTACTAGCGGGTCCTACGAGCAGTACTTC	CASSFTSGSYEQYF
TRBD2	TRBV28	.	TRBJ2-7	TGTGCCAGCAGTAGTGGAGCGGGAGGGCACGAGCAGTACTTC	CASSSGAGGHEQYF
.	TRBV6-1	.	TRBJ2-7	TGTGCCAGCAGTGAATTGGTATCGGGCTACGAGCAGTACTTC	CASSELVSGYEQYF
TRBD2	TRBV5-1	.	TRBJ2-3	TGCGCCAGCAGCTTGGACCGGCTAGCGGGAGGTACGCAGTATTTT	CASSLDRLAGGTQYF
.	TRBV28	.	TRBJ2-7	TGTGCCAGCAGTTTTGAGCTTTCCTACGAGCAGTACTTC	CASSFELSYEQYF
.	TRBV11-3	few	TRBJ2-2	TGTGCCAGCAGCGTACATACCGGGGAGCTGTTTTTT	CASSVHTGELFF
.	TRBV14	.	TRBJ2-7	TGTGCCAGCAGCCAAGGGTTAGCTGTCTACGAGCAGTACTTC	CASSQGLAVYEQYF
.	TRBV7-2	.	TRBJ2-7	TGTGCCAGCAGCCCCCTTGGGGAGCGCACCTACGAGCAGTACTTC	CASSPLGERTYEQYF
.	TRBV2	.	TRBJ2-3	TGTGCCAGCCCCCCCGGGACACCATACACAGATACGCAGTATTTT	CASPPGTPYTDTQYF
.	TRBV7-3	.	TRBJ1-1	TGTGCCAGCAGCTTCCTCGCCGGGACTGAAGCTTTCTTT	CASSFLAGTEAFF
TRBD1	TRBV19	.	TRBJ1-1	TGTGCCAGCTCAGACAGGGTCAACACTGAAGCTTTCTTT	CASSDRVNTEAFF
.	TRBV7-2	.	TRBJ1-5	TGTGCCAGCAGCTTAGTAAGGGGCATTAATCAGCCCCAGCATTTT	CASSLVRGINQPQHF
TRBD2	TRBV5-6	.	TRBJ2-3	TGTGCCAGCAGCTTGGGCTGGGCTAGCGGGAGGAACACAGATACGCAGTATTTT	CASSLGWASGRNTDTQYF
.	TRBV6-5	.	TRBJ1-1	TGTGCCAGCAGTTACGAGAGGCTTGAAGCTTTCTTT	CASSYERLEAFF
.	TRBV7-3	.	TRBJ2-1	TGTGCCAGCAGCTTATTTCCCGTCAATGAGCAGTTCTTC	CASSLFPVNEQFF
.	TRBV7-2	.	TRBJ1-5	TGTGCCAGCAGCTTAGAGGCTAGGATTAGCAATCAGCCCCAGCATTTT	CASSLEARISNQPQHF
TRBD2	TRBV19	.	TRBJ2-5	TGTGCCAGTAGTCCGGGACTAGCGGGAGGGCGGGGAGAGACCCAGTACTTC	CASSPGLAGGRGETQYF
.	TRBV27	.	TRBJ2-5	TGTGCCAGCAGTCCCCGACAGACCCAAGAGACCCAGTACTTC	CASSPRQTQETQYF
TRBD1	TRBV7-3	.	TRBJ2-7	TGTGCCAGCAGCTCCCGGGACAGCTACGAGCAGTACTTC	CASSSRDSYEQYF
.	TRBV6-5	once	TRBJ1-3	TGTGCCAGCAGCCGTGGAAACACCATATATTTT	CASSRGNTIYF
.	TRBV28	.	TRBJ2-3	TGTGCCAGCTCCTCTCTTAACAGCGGATGGGCCACTGATACGCAGTATTTT	CASSSLNSGWATDTQYF
TRBD1	TRBV28	once	TRBJ2-7	TGTGCCAGCAGTTTAAGGGACAGGGGTCGGTACGAGCAGTACTTC	CASSLRDRGRYEQYF
TRBD1	TRBV30	.	TRBJ2-1	TGTGCCTGGACCCTCACAGGGGGAAATGAGCAGTTCTTC	CAWTLTGGNEQFF
.	TRBV11-2	.	TRBJ1-6	TGTGCCAGCAGCTCCATGGCAGGGCATTCACCCCTCCACTTT	CASSSMAGHSPLHF
TRBD1	TRBV7-9	few	TRBJ1-5	TGTGCCAGCAGCAGAGCCGCGGGGACAGGGAGATATAGCAATCAGCCCCAGCATTTT	CASSRAAGTGRYSNQPQHF
TRBD1	TRBV2	.	TRBJ2-1	TGTGCCAGCAGTGGGGGACAGGGGAGCTCCTACAATGAGCAGTTCTTC	CASSGGQGSSYNEQFF
.	TRBV6-5	few	TRBJ1-2	TGTGCCAGCGGGGCCGGCCGCAACTATGGCTACACCTTC	CASGAGRNYGYTF
TRBD2	TRBV7-2	.	TRBJ2-2	TGTGCCAGCAGCTTAGCACTAGCGGGAGGAAACGGGGAGCTGTTTTTT	CASSLALAGGNGELFF
TRBD1	TRBV2	.	TRBJ1-1	TGTGCCAGCGCAGGGGGGAGGAACACTGAAGCTTTCTTT	CASAGGRNTEAFF
.	TRBV30	.	TRBJ2-1	TGTGCCTGGAGTGTAGGTAGCGGCCCCTACAATGAGCAGTTCTTC	CAWSVGSGPYNEQFF
.	TRBV7-8	.	TRBJ2-7	TGTGCCAGCAGCTATCGGGACATTACCTCCTACGAGCAGTACTTC	CASSYRDITSYEQYF
.	TRBV10-3	.	TRBJ2-1	TGTGCCATCAGCGGGGACAATGAGCAGTTCTTC	CAISGDNEQFF
.	TRBV5-1	.	TRBJ1-4	TGCGCCAGCAGCTTCGGGGGGGCCGGCGTGGGTGAAAAACTGTTTTTT	CASSFGGAGVGEKLFF
TRBD2	TRBV7-2	.	TRBJ2-2	TGTGCCAGCAGCTTAGGTAGCGGGACGAACACCGGGGAGCTGTTTTTT	CASSLGSGTNTGELFF
.	TRBV29-1	.	TRBJ1-4	TGCAGCGTTGGGACGTTTGGGAGGGGCTCTATTAAACTGTTTTTT	CSVGTFGRGSIKLFF
.	TRBV6-5	.	TRBJ1-2	TGTGCCAGCAGTTCCGGACACTCTACAGGCCGCTATGGCTACACCTTC	CASSSGHSTGRYGYTF
TRBD2	TRBV29-1	.	TRBJ2-3	TGCAGCGTCGGTCTAGCGGGAGGGGCAGATACGCAGTATTTT	CSVGLAGGADTQYF
TRBD2	TRBV5-5	.	TRBJ2-7	TGTGCCAGCAGCTTGCTAGCGGGAGGTTACGAGCAGTACTTC	CASSLLAGGYEQYF
TRBD1	TRBV28	.	TRBJ2-7	TGTGCCAGCACACCGGTGGGACAGGAAGGCCACGAGCAGTACTTC	CASTPVGQEGHEQYF
TRBD1	TRBV29-1	.	TRBJ1-1	TGCAGCGTTTGGGACAGGGGATACACTGAAGCTTTCTTT	CSVWDRGYTEAFF
TRBD2	TRBV9	.	TRBJ2-3	TGTGCCAGCAGCGTAGGAGCGGGAGGGTCGGCAGGTACGCAGTATTTT	CASSVGAGGSAGTQYF
.	TRBV19	.	TRBJ1-2	TGTGCCAGTAGTATCGCGGACAGTTATGGCTACACCTTC	CASSIADSYGYTF